These 4 T cell receptor beta chains were sequenced from one sample in a study of blood T cells in healthy people across ages. Then a second PCR, running about 7 to 11 cycles, was carried out with a sample-barcoded 5' primer and a J-beta primer mix. Each CDR3 protein gets one entry after TCRdb re-called the 5' RACE reads with MiXCR. Of approximately 800,000 distinct CDR3 sequences listed, 62% were seen once; the top ten hold roughly 25%. The sample consisted of blood. Every receptor here comes from a man in his thirties or forties in good health.

The chain recombines TRBV15 with TRBJ2-1, with 7 bases aligning to TRBD2. V dropped 7 bases and J dropped 10; count of bases not matched to a gene: 16. The CDR3 length is 15 residues. CDR1 is LNHNV and CDR2 is YYDKDF in the germline V gene (reference sequence). Written as DNA, the CDR3 is TGTGCCACCACCAGGGAGGGACGGGGGTTTCAAGAGCAGTTCTTC. This sequence encodes CATTREGRGFQEQFF.

Of note for this clonotype: A much larger clone is a single base away; this may be a read error. V is TRBV7-8 and J is TRBJ2-5; a weak D match, TRBD1 (6 bases). Deletions cut 5 bases from V and 2 bases from J, with 9 bases between. Germline CDR1 SGHVS, CDR2 FQNEAQ. The length of the CDR3 is 13 residues. CDR3 in DNA: TGTGCCAGCAGCGTAGGGACACAAGAGACCCAGTACTTC. Translating it yields CASSVGTQETQYF. Full variable domain (remainder filled in from reference TRBV7-8 and TRBJ2-5): GAGVSQSPRYKVAKRGQDVALRCDPISGHVSLFWYQQALGQGPEFLTYFQNEAQLDKSGLPSDRFFAERPEGSVSTLKIQRTQQEDSAVYLCASSVGTQETQYFGPGTRLLVL.

The rearrangement joins TRBV6-5 to TRBJ2-4; 10 bases are a match to TRBD2. From germline, CDR1 is MNHEY and CDR2 SVGAGI. J gave up 1 base and V 6 bases, and 18 bases lay outside the gene matches. The CDR3 loop spans 20 amino acids. CDR3 DNA sequence: TGTGCCAGCAGCATTACCTCGACTAGCGGGCTTAATATGGCCAAAAACATTCAGTACTTC. Amino acid sequence: CASSITSTSGLNMAKNIQYF.

The V call is TRBV3-1, the J call TRBJ2-4; D might be TRBD1 or TRBD2, each matching 5 bases. The end of the DNA fits TRBJ2-7 better, so the J call may be wrong. The CDR3 sequence is 13 residues long. Per germline, CDR1 LGHDT and CDR2 YNNKEL (reference sequence). The CDR3 reads CASSRDDTYEQYF. In nucleotides, the CDR3 is TGTGCCAGCAGTAGGGACGACACCTACGAGCAGTACTTC.